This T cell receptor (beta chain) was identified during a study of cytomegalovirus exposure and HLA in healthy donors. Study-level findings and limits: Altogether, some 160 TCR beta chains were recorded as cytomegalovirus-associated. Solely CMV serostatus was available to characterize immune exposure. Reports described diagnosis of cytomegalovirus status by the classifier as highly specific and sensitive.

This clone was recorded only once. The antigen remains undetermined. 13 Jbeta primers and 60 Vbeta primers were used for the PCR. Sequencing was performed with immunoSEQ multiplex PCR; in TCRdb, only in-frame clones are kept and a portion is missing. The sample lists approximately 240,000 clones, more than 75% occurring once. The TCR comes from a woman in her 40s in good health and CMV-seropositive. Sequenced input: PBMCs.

Here the CDR3 reads CASSSRDRGYEQYF. The CDR3 DNA reads as TGTGCCAGCAGCTCTCGGGACAGGGGTTACGAGCAGTACTTC. J is TRBJ2-5 and V is TRBV11-2, with 10 bases fitting TRBD1. TRBJ2-7 matches the DNA end more closely, so the J call is doubtful. The CDR3 covers 14 residues. Germline V gene sequence: CDR1 SGHAT, CDR2 FQNNGV.